Sequencing of this TCR beta chain was carried out in a study of blood T cells in healthy people across ages. The CDR3 is made up of 15 amino acids. V lost 2 bases and J lost 6, with 13 bases in between. The germline V gene has CDR1 MNHEY and CDR2 SVGEGT. Sample-barcoded 5' priming and a J-beta primer mix drove a second PCR of roughly 7 to 11 cycles. Each CDR3 protein gets one entry after TCRdb re-called the 5' RACE reads with MiXCR. The profile shows more than 1.4 million distinct CDR3 sequences, 35% to 45% of them singletons. The rearrangement links TRBV6-2 or TRBV6-3 to TRBJ2-2; possible D gene TRBD2, 5 bases. The sequenced sample was blood. This receptor was identified in a woman aged 18 to 35 in good health. The CDR3: CASSYGADSPGELFF. In DNA, the CDR3 is TGTGCCAGCAGTTACGGAGCGGACTCGCCCGGGGAGCTGTTTTTT.